The 8 T cell receptor beta chains reported below all come from one sample, sequenced in a study of radiation and T cells in renal cell carcinoma. Assay: immunoSEQ multiplex PCR; the TCRdb copy retains only in-frame clones and omits some. The sample holds 130,000 or so clones, 75% to 90% seen once. Time point here: baseline pretreatment blood. The treatment here: 15 Gy SBRT to primary tumor, nephrectomy 4 weeks later. The material was blood, obtained from a patient whose treatment included radiotherapy and nephrectomy. The receptors here all came from a woman in her 50s with renal cell carcinoma.

The chain joins TRBV9 to TRBJ2-3; D is perhaps TRBD2 (5 bases). Trimming left V 4 bases short and J 2 bases short, with 17 bases between. The CDR3 runs to 16 residues. Germline-derived CDR1 and CDR2 are SGDLS and YYNGEE. The CDR3 nucleotides are TGTGCCAGCAGCCGTAGCGATAGGATATACACAGATACGCAGTATTTT. As protein: CASSRSDRIYTDTQYF.

This rearrangement joins TRBV6-5 to TRBJ1-1, with a weak D call TRBD1 (5 bases). The CDR3 spans 14 residues. V lost 5 bases and J 5 bases, leaving 15 bases between the germline ends. CDR1 MNHEY and CDR2 SVGAGI come from the germline V gene. For the CDR3, the DNA is TGTGCCAGCAGTAGTAATGCAGGGAGGACTGAAGCTTTCTTT. This gives the protein CASSSNAGRTEAFF.

The rearrangement uses TRBV29-1 and TRBJ2-7; a weak D match, TRBD1 (6 bases). The germline gives CDR1 SQVTM, CDR2 ANQGSEA. The germline V and J ends were trimmed by 4 bases and 3 bases, with 13 bases remaining between them. The CDR3 spans 13 residues. The CDR3 sequence is CSVGQDTIYEQYF. DNA of the CDR3: TGCAGCGTTGGACAGGACACCATCTACGAGCAGTACTTC.

The genes are TRBV10-3 and TRBJ1-4, with TRBD1 as a possible D gene (5 bases). Germline V lookup: CDR1 ENHRY, CDR2 SYGVKD. CDR3 length: 15 residues. Deletions cut 1 base from V and 3 bases from J, with 9 bases between. The CDR3 DNA sequence: TGTGCCATCAGTGAGTTGGGGGGACCTAATGAAAAACTGTTTTTT. Protein product: CAISELGGPNEKLFF.

The CDR3 here is CASSSTASPLHF. Written as DNA, the CDR3 is TGTGCCAGCAGCTCGACGGCTTCACCCCTCCACTTT. This rearrangement joins TRBV11-2 to TRBJ1-6; D gene unclear. This CDR3 has 12 amino acids. Per germline, CDR1 SGHAT and CDR2 FQNNGV. The germline V and J ends were trimmed by 4 bases and 9 bases, with 7 bases remaining between them. Using reference TRBV11-2 and TRBJ1-6 for the parts outside the CDR3, the full variable domain is EAGVAQSPRYKIIEKRQSVAFWCNPISGHATLYWYQQILGQGPKLLIQFQNNGVVDDSQLPKDRFSAERLKGVDSTLKIQPAKLEDSAVYLCASSSTASPLHFGNGTRLTVT.

The rearrangement joins TRBV5-1 to TRBJ2-5; TRBD1 agrees at 7 bases. Per the germline V gene, CDR1 is SGHRS and CDR2 is YFSETQ. J was trimmed by 1 base and V by 3 bases; bases with no gene match: 9. The CDR3 is 16 residues long. This chain's CDR3 is CASSSVRDSRQETQYF. The CDR3 region has the DNA TGCGCCAGCAGCTCGGTCCGGGACAGTCGCCAAGAGACCCAGTACTTC.

This chain connects TRBV10-3 to TRBJ2-2, with a weak D call TRBD1 (5 bases). Germline V gene sequence: CDR1 ENHRY, CDR2 SYGVKD. Trimming removed 1 base from V and 0 bases from J, with 9 bases in between. The CDR3 totals 16 residues. In DNA form, the CDR3 reads TGTGCCATCAGTGAGTTAGGACACACGAACACCGGGGAGCTGTTTTTT. Its protein product is CAISELGHTNTGELFF.

Here the CDR3 reads CASSREASTDTQYF. CDR3 in DNA: TGTGCCAGCAGCCGGGAGGCTAGCACAGATACGCAGTATTTT. The V call is TRBV4-2, the J call TRBJ2-3, with D possibly matching TRBD2 (6 bases). Germline V gene data show CDR1 as LGHNA and CDR2 as YNFKEQ. The CDR3 is made up of 14 amino acids. V was trimmed by 4 bases and J by 0 bases, leaving 8 bases between them.